Below, 23 T cell receptor beta chains from the same sample are listed, as sequenced in a study of cytomegalovirus exposure and HLA in healthy donors. PCR involved 60 Vbeta and 13 Jbeta primers. Repertoires were generated with immunoSEQ multiplex PCR, while TCRdb's copy carries only in-frame clones and drops some. This sample's table has about 75,000 clones. The sample taken for sequencing was PBMCs. These receptors were obtained from a man aged 18-30 years in good health and CMV-seropositive.

The CDR3 spells CASSSGVSGMDYEQYF. CDR3 DNA sequence: TGTGCCAGCAGCTCCGGGGTTAGCGGGATGGATTACGAGCAGTACTTC. J is TRBJ2-7 and V is TRBV7-9; the match to TRBD2 covers 8 bases. The trim removed 4 bases at V and 4 bases at J, leaving 12 bases unmatched. Germline CDR1 SEHNR, CDR2 FQNEAQ (reference sequence). The CDR3 is made up of 16 amino acids.

The chain is built from TRBV5-1 and TRBJ2-2; 7 bases agree with TRBD2. V trimming: 6 bases; J trimming: 6 bases; junction bases outside the gene matches: 14. Germline V gene lookup returns CDR1 SGHRS and CDR2 YFSETQ. The CDR3 runs to 16 residues. The CDR3 nucleotides are TGCGCCAGCAATTCGCAACCTAGCGGATCCCCCGGGGAGCTGTTTTTT. The encoded protein is CASNSQPSGSPGELFF.

The chain couples TRBV5-8 to TRBJ1-1; D perhaps matches TRBD1 (6 bases). Germline V CDR1 and CDR2: SGHTS, YDEGEE. Trimming shortened V by 4 bases and J by 11 bases, and 15 bases separated the two germline ends. The CDR3 is made up of 12 amino acids. The CDR3 sequence: CASSGTHSVAFF. The CDR3 DNA is TGTGCCAGCAGCGGGACACATTCTGTTGCTTTCTTT.

V usage is TRBV7-9 and J usage is TRBJ1-4, with D possibly being TRBD1 (5 bases). V was clipped by 8 bases and J by 1 base, with 17 bases between them. The CDR3 length is 16 residues. The germline V gene has CDR1 SEHNR and CDR2 FQNEAQ (reference sequence). The CDR3 DNA follows: TGTGCCAGCGCCAGCGGGTTGCAGGGAACTAATGAAAAACTGTTTTTT. Encoded protein: CASASGLQGTNEKLFF.

This CDR3 is CAISESGQEVLMNTEAFF. Here the CDR3 DNA reads TGTGCCATCAGTGAGTCGGGACAGGAGGTCCTCATGAACACTGAAGCTTTCTTT. The chain links TRBV10-3 to TRBJ1-1, with 8 bases that match TRBD1. The junction had 9 bases not matched to a gene; V was cut back by 0 bases and J by 0 bases. The CDR3 extends over 18 amino acids. CDR1 and CDR2 (germline): ENHRY, SYGVKD.

This clone is medium-sized by frequency. V is TRBV6-6 and J is TRBJ1-3; D unresolved. The germline V gene encodes CDR1 MNHNY and CDR2 SVGAGI (reference sequence). V was shortened by 7 bases and J by 3 bases, with 7 bases between the two germline ends. The CDR3 is 12 residues long. The DNA of the CDR3 is TGTGCCAGCACCCCAAATGGAAACACCATATATTTT. It codes for CASTPNGNTIYF.

The V call is TRBV7-9, the J call TRBJ1-1; D ambiguous. The germline V and J ends were trimmed by 5 bases and 0 bases, with 10 bases remaining between them. This CDR3 has 14 amino acids. CDR1 and CDR2 (germline): SEHNR, FQNEAQ (reference sequence). The DNA of the CDR3 is TGTGCCAGCAGCCGAGACACCATGAACACTGAAGCTTTCTTT. It is translated as CASSRDTMNTEAFF.

This chain uses TRBV5-6 with TRBJ2-1; 11 nucleotides agree with TRBD2. Trimming at V came to 4 bases and at J to 6 bases, leaving 18 bases not matched to a gene. Germline values: CDR1 SGHDT, CDR2 YYEEEE. This CDR3 has 19 residues. CDR3 protein: CASSPLTGSGGAPFNEQFF. The DNA of the CDR3 is TGTGCCAGCAGCCCGCTGACGGGTAGCGGGGGGGCCCCGTTCAATGAGCAGTTCTTC.

The V gene is TRBV27, the J gene TRBJ2-7, with D possibly being TRBD2 (5 bases). The CDR3 runs 21 residues. The germline gives CDR1 MNHEY, CDR2 SMNVEV (reference sequence). Between the trimmed V and J ends, which lost 0 bases and 2 bases, there was a span of 29 bases. CDR3 DNA sequence: TGTGCCAGCAGTTTATCGAGGCGCGGACCGGCAGTGTGTCTAGCCCCCTACGAGCAGTACTTC. This encodes CASSLSRRGPAVCLAPYEQYF.

V is TRBV14 and J is TRBJ1-1; weak D call: TRBD1 (5 bases). Between the trimmed V and J ends, which lost 2 bases and 11 bases, there was a span of 12 bases. Germline V gene lookup returns CDR1 SGHDN and CDR2 FVKESK. The length of the CDR3 is 12 residues. CDR3 nucleotide sequence: TGTGCCAGCAGCCAATCTGGGGGGATCGCTTTCTTT. Encoded protein: CASSQSGGIAFF.

The chain joins TRBV6-5 to TRBJ2-2, with a tentative D call TRBD2 (5 bases). Germline assignment: CDR1 MNHEY and CDR2 SVGAGI. The CDR3 is 13 amino acids. V lost 2 bases and J 8 bases, leaving 9 bases between the germline ends. In DNA, the CDR3 is TGTGCCAGCAGTTACCAGGAGGAAGGGGAGCTGTTTTTT. This encodes CASSYQEEGELFF.

The gene calls are TRBV6-1 and TRBJ2-3; 8 bases match TRBD1. Germline CDR1 MNHNS, CDR2 SASEGT. This CDR3 has 15 residues. Trimming removed 3 bases from V and 1 base from J; junction bases left unmatched: 3. DNA of the CDR3: TGTGCCAGCAGTGATGGGGACAGGCGCACAGATACGCAGTATTTT. Residues: CASSDGDRRTDTQYF.

CDR3 DNA sequence: TGTGCCAGCTCCCGGACAGGGGGCGTAGATACGCAGTATTTT. This sequence encodes CASSRTGGVDTQYF. This chain connects TRBV27 to TRBJ2-3; TRBD1 matches at 11 bases. V was clipped by 8 bases and J by 5 bases; unmatched bases: 6. Germline loops: CDR1 MNHEY, CDR2 SMNVEV (reference sequence). The CDR3 loop spans 14 amino acids.

This clone shows up as medium-sized by frequency. This chain uses TRBV9 with TRBJ1-1, with D tentatively TRBD1 (6 bases). The CDR3 runs to 14 residues. Per germline, CDR1 SGDLS and CDR2 YYNGEE. V lost 0 bases and J 2 bases, leaving 8 bases between the germline ends. Here the CDR3 DNA reads TGTGCCAGCAGCGTAGGGACAGCTAACACTGAAGCTTTCTTT. As protein: CASSVGTANTEAFF.

V gene TRBV6-5 combines with J gene TRBJ2-5, with 10 bases identical to TRBD1. Near its end, the DNA agrees better with TRBJ2-7, so the J call may be wrong. This CDR3 is built from 13 residues. The germline V gene has CDR1 MNHEY and CDR2 SVGAGI. The CDR3: CASSYRTGGEQYF. CDR3 nucleotide sequence: TGTGCCAGCAGTTACCGGACAGGGGGCGAGCAGTACTTC.

This chain connects TRBV13 to TRBJ2-1, with 15 bases aligning to TRBD2. The CDR3 extends over 15 amino acids. The J segment lost 9 bases and the V segment lost 4 bases, leaving 4 bases of the junction unmatched. CDR1 PRHDT and CDR2 FYEKMQ come from the germline V gene (reference sequence). CDR3: CASSSGLAGGVEQFF. The CDR3 DNA is TGTGCCAGCAGCTCGGGACTAGCGGGAGGAGTTGAGCAGTTCTTC.

The CDR3 sequence is CASSLTPGQRPYEQYF. As DNA, the CDR3 is TGCGCCAGCAGCTTAACACCGGGACAGCGGCCATACGAGCAGTACTTC. This chain connects TRBV5-1 to TRBJ2-7; TRBD1 matches at 7 bases. Germline CDR1 is SGHRS and CDR2 is YFSETQ. There are 16 residues in the CDR3. The J segment lost 4 bases and the V segment lost 2 bases, leaving 12 bases of the junction unmatched.

This chain connects TRBV5-1 to TRBJ2-7, with D possibly matching TRBD1 (6 bases). The V end was cut by 2 bases, the J end by 0 bases, with 12 bases between. The germline CDR1 and CDR2 sequences are SGHRS and YFSETQ. The CDR3 length is 15 residues. As DNA, the CDR3 is TGCGCCAGCAGCTTACCCAGGGGTAGCTCCTACGAGCAGTACTTC. It specifies CASSLPRGSSYEQYF.

The chain uses TRBV9 and TRBJ2-1; 9 bases are a match to TRBD2. Germline values: CDR1 SGDLS, CDR2 YYNGEE. This CDR3 has 15 residues. Germline trimming cut 0 bases from V and 4 bases from J; bases unmatched to any gene: 2. The CDR3 loop is CASSVELAGYNEQFF. CDR3 coding DNA: TGTGCCAGCAGCGTAGAGCTAGCGGGGTACAATGAGCAGTTCTTC.

The DNA of the CDR3 is TGTGCCAGTGAACTCTTCGCGAACACCGGGGAGCTGTTTTTT. This codes for CASELFANTGELFF. The rearrangement joins TRBV19 to TRBJ2-2; D call uncertain. CDR1 and CDR2 from the germline V gene are LNHDA and SQIVND (reference sequence). Trimming stripped 8 bases from V and 0 bases from J, with 10 bases between. The CDR3 is made up of 14 amino acids.

The chain links TRBV5-6 to TRBJ1-5, with 10 bases that match TRBD1. The CDR3 consists of 15 residues. From germline, CDR1 is SGHDT and CDR2 YYEEEE. V shed 4 bases, J shed 6 bases, and the junction held 7 bases outside the gene matches. The CDR3 nucleotides are TGTGCCAGCAGCGCAGGGACAGGGGCCCCTCAGCCCCAGCATTTT. Encoded protein: CASSAGTGAPQPQHF.

V gene TRBV5-4 combines with J gene TRBJ2-1; D perhaps matches TRBD2 (6 bases). Germline V CDR1 and CDR2: SGHNT, YYREEE (reference sequence). The CDR3 spans 13 residues. The V end lost 3 bases, the J end lost 7 bases, and 11 bases lay between the germline ends. CDR3 nucleotides: TGTGCCAGCAGCTGGGACGCGGGAAATGAGCAGTTCTTC. Amino acid sequence: CASSWDAGNEQFF. Complete variable domain (other parts from reference TRBV5-4 and TRBJ2-1): ETGVTQSPTHLIKTRGQQVTLRCSSQSGHNTVSWYQQALGQGPQFIFQYYREEENGRGNFPPRFSGLQFPNYSSELNVNALELDDSALYLCASSWDAGNEQFFGPGTRLTVL.

J is TRBJ2-1 and V is TRBV5-1; TRBD2 aligns across 8 bases. Losses at the gene ends were 2 bases for V and 4 bases for J; bases not matched to a gene: 5. Germline V gene lookup returns CDR1 SGHRS and CDR2 YFSETQ. The CDR3 has 15 amino acids. The CDR3 is CASSLASGFYNEQFF. The CDR3 region has the DNA TGCGCCAGCAGCTTAGCTAGCGGGTTTTACAATGAGCAGTTCTTC.